The rows below give T cell receptor beta chains drawn from one sample of a study of spatial heterogeneity in lung cancer. Via MiXCR, TCRdb re-called the 5' RACE reads, giving one row per CDR3 protein. This table has 89,000 or so distinct CDR3 sequences, more than 15% appearing once. The sequenced sample was PBMCs, obtained at surgery. The receptors shown here come from a male donor with early-stage non-small cell lung cancer. Both conserved end residues are part of each CDR3. Each record gives: V gene, D gene, clone size, J gene, CDR3 protein, CDR3 DNA. The D gene is left open where the match is weak. Clone size is shown for a subset of rows, as once, few, many or a class of expanded clone.

TRBV27,.,.,TRBJ2-3,CASSQRTDSDTQYF,TGTGCCAGCAGTCAAAGGACAGACTCAGATACGCAGTATTTT
TRBV12-3/TRBV12-4,TRBD1,.,TRBJ1-1,CASSPRTGTWGTEAFF,TGTGCCAGCAGTCCCAGGACAGGGACCTGGGGCACTGAAGCTTTCTTT
TRBV7-2,TRBD1,few,TRBJ1-2,CASSFDRGDYGYTF,TGTGCCAGCAGCTTTGACAGGGGGGACTATGGCTACACCTTC
TRBV29-1,.,many,TRBJ2-2,CSVQTGLRFTGELFF,TGCAGCGTTCAAACAGGGCTGAGGTTCACCGGGGAGCTGTTTTTT
TRBV20-1,TRBD2,few,TRBJ2-1,CSAPRGVGEQFF,TGCAGTGCTCCTCGGGGGGTGGGTGAGCAGTTCTTC
TRBV25-1,.,many,TRBJ2-4,CASSGLDSDLAKNIQYF,TGTGCCAGCAGTGGCTTGGACTCCGATTTAGCCAAAAACATTCAGTACTTC
TRBV10-3,.,.,TRBJ1-5,CAISEFSNQPQHF,TGTGCCATCAGTGAGTTTAGCAATCAGCCCCAGCATTTT
TRBV11-3,.,.,TRBJ2-5,CASSQGDEETQYF,TGTGCCAGCAGCCAGGGAGATGAAGAGACCCAGTACTTC
TRBV4-3,.,few,TRBJ2-1,CASSQDSSKQFF,TGCGCCAGCAGCCAAGACAGTTCTAAGCAGTTCTTC
TRBV7-8,TRBD2,.,TRBJ2-2,CASSLAPSGNTGELFF,TGTGCCAGCAGCTTAGCCCCTAGCGGTAACACCGGGGAGCTGTTTTTT
TRBV28,.,few,TRBJ2-3,CASSLGDGTDTQYF,TGTGCCAGCAGTTTGGGGGACGGCACAGATACGCAGTATTTT
TRBV4-2,.,.,TRBJ2-3,CASSQDVSDTQYF,TGTGCCAGCAGCCAAGACGTGTCGGATACGCAGTATTTT
TRBV25-1,TRBD1,many,TRBJ1-2,CASSSGTGNYGYTF,TGTGCCAGCAGCTCCGGGACAGGGAACTATGGCTACACCTTC
TRBV6-2/TRBV6-3,.,few,TRBJ2-2,CASSSGTGELFF,TGTGCCAGCAGTTCTGGCACCGGGGAGCTGTTTTTT
TRBV19,.,.,TRBJ1-2,CASSDSALANYGYTF,TGTGCCAGTAGTGACTCAGCTTTAGCTAACTATGGCTACACCTTC
TRBV6-5,TRBD1,few,TRBJ2-1,CASSGLPGQGANEQFF,TGTGCCAGCAGCGGACTTCCGGGACAGGGGGCAAATGAGCAGTTCTTC
TRBV30,.,few,TRBJ2-7,CACASSYEQYF,TGTGCCTGCGCAAGCTCCTACGAGCAGTACTTC
TRBV18,.,.,TRBJ2-3,CASSPIGQTTDTQYF,TGTGCCAGCTCACCAATTGGACAGACCACAGATACGCAGTATTTT
TRBV10-3,.,.,TRBJ1-5,CAISLTQVEGLNQPQHF,TGTGCCATCAGTCTGACCCAGGTTGAAGGTCTCAATCAGCCCCAGCATTTT
TRBV21-1,.,.,TRBJ2-7,CASSTDRAYEQYF,TGTGCCAGCAGCACCGACAGGGCCTACGAGCAGTACTTC
TRBV9,TRBD2,.,TRBJ2-1,CASSGGSGYNEQFF,TGTGCCAGCAGCGGCGGGAGTGGTTACAATGAGCAGTTCTTC
TRBV18,.,few,TRBJ2-3,CASSLESGLADTQYF,TGTGCCAGCTCACTGGAGTCAGGGCTAGCGGATACGCAGTATTTT
TRBV27,TRBD1,few,TRBJ2-2,CASNRGTGELFF,TGTGCCAGCAACAGGGGCACCGGGGAGCTGTTTTTT
TRBV27,TRBD1,few,TRBJ2-5,CASSSYRGSGQETQYF,TGTGCCAGCAGTTCCTACAGGGGGTCGGGGCAAGAGACCCAGTACTTC
TRBV6-2/TRBV6-3,.,few,TRBJ2-5,CASRRVQETQYF,TGTGCCAGCAGGAGGGTTCAGGAGACCCAGTACTTC
TRBV7-2,.,.,TRBJ2-3,CASSLLGRVADTQYF,TGTGCCAGCAGCTTACTGGGCAGGGTTGCAGATACGCAGTATTTT
TRBV5-1,.,.,TRBJ2-7,CASSLRPPSDEQYF,TGCGCCAGCAGCTTGCGGCCTCCCTCGGACGAGCAGTACTTC
TRBV5-5,.,many,TRBJ1-2,CASSLAGLAYGYTF,TGTGCCAGCAGCTTGGCAGGTCTGGCCTATGGCTACACCTTC
TRBV6-1,.,.,TRBJ1-5,CASTRMAGRDNQPQHF,TGTGCCAGCACTCGAATGGCAGGGCGCGACAATCAGCCCCAGCATTTT
TRBV4-1,.,many,TRBJ1-2,CASSQGILGGGYTF,TGCGCCAGCAGCCAAGGTATTTTAGGAGGCGGCTACACCTTC
TRBV7-9,.,.,TRBJ1-1,CASSLESRGTEAFF,TGTGCCAGCAGCTTAGAGTCCAGGGGAACTGAAGCTTTCTTT
TRBV27,.,medium-sized,TRBJ2-7,CASSIHRVSEQYF,TGTGCCAGCAGCATTCACAGGGTTTCCGAGCAGTACTTC
TRBV3-1,TRBD1,few,TRBJ2-7,CASSPSDRGLWEQYF,TGTGCCAGCAGCCCGTCGGACAGGGGCCTTTGGGAGCAGTACTTC
TRBV11-2,TRBD2,.,TRBJ2-1,CASSNRRTSGRPHEQFF,TGTGCCAGCTCCAACCGGAGGACTAGCGGGAGGCCCCATGAGCAGTTCTTC
TRBV20-1,TRBD2,few,TRBJ2-7,CSARTSGRIYEQYF,TGCAGTGCTCGTACTAGCGGGAGGATCTACGAGCAGTACTTC
TRBV5-5,.,few,TRBJ1-5,CASSDGGDHTGSGQPQHF,TGTGCCAGCAGCGATGGCGGGGATCATACAGGGTCAGGACAGCCCCAGCATTTT